This T cell receptor (beta chain) appears in the sequencing data of a study of PD-L1 blockade in urothelial cancer. About the research overall: The study started patients on atezolizumab in about 2014, giving 1,200 mg intravenously every 3 weeks. Individuals in the cohort had been given 0 to 3 earlier chemotherapy regimens. Whole-study results and caveats: For durable-benefit patients, tumor-associated blood clones expanded more at 3 weeks.

As to time point: pretreatment peripheral blood. Germline CDR1 and CDR2: ENHRY and SYGVKD. V was cut by 4 bases and J by 0 bases, with 9 bases left in between. This CDR3 is 14 amino acids long. As concerns this clone: Its antigen is currently unknown.

Clones were read by immunoSEQ multiplex PCR, and TCRdb kept only the in-frame ones, dropping some. The table lists roughly 52,000 clones, about four fifths of them singletons. The clonotype originates from a man aged 65 to 79 with urothelial cancer. The sample here was PBMCs, taken around atezolizumab (anti-PD-L1) treatment. The chain uses TRBV10-3 and TRBJ1-1; no firm D call. CDR3 DNA sequence: TGTGCCATCAGTGGGGCCCCCTTGAACACTGAAGCTTTCTTT. Translating gives CAISGAPLNTEAFF.